These 29 T cell receptor beta chains came from one sample sequenced in a study of immune characterization of retroperitoneal liposarcoma. Each CDR3 protein gets one entry after TCRdb re-called the PCR reads with MiXCR. The sample records 8,500 to 11,000 distinct CDR3 sequences, about a quarter being singletons. The sequencing input was tumor tissue. The receptors come from a female donor with retroperitoneal liposarcoma.

This clonotype is medium-sized. The CDR3 DNA is TGTGCCAGCAGCTTATCGGCCTCATGGACAAACTCCTACGAGCAGTACTTC. Translated, it gives CASSLSASWTNSYEQYF. The V call is TRBV7-2, the J call TRBJ2-7; D perhaps matches TRBD1 (5 bases). Trimming took off 2 bases at V and 0 bases at J, with 17 bases between the two ends. The germline V gene encodes CDR1 SGHTA and CDR2 FQGNSA. This CDR3 spans 17 amino acids.

The J gene is TRBJ1-2, the V gene TRBV6-2 or TRBV6-3; D perhaps matches TRBD1 (5 bases). The CDR3 covers 16 residues. Germline V gives CDR1 MNHEY, CDR2 SVGEGT. Trimming left V 5 bases short and J 3 bases short, with 19 bases between. CDR3 loop: CASSQRAGLSDYGYTF. In nucleotides, the CDR3 is TGTGCCAGCAGTCAACGGGCAGGGCTGAGCGACTATGGCTACACCTTC.

V and J are TRBV7-2 and TRBJ2-1; 10 nucleotides match TRBD1. The CDR3 is 14 amino acids. The ends lost 3 bases at V and 10 bases at J; junction bases unmatched: 6. Germline V gene data show CDR1 as SGHTA and CDR2 as FQGNSA. The CDR3 nucleotides read TGTGCCAGCAGCTTCAGACAGGGGGCTTACGAGCAGTTCTTC. It is translated as CASSFRQGAYEQFF.

The rearrangement uses TRBV6-2 or TRBV6-3 and TRBJ2-3, with 7 nucleotides matching TRBD1. The DNA end is a closer match to TRBJ2-7, so the J assignment may be wrong. The germline V gene encodes CDR1 MNHEY and CDR2 SVGEGT. This CDR3 is 12 amino acids long. The CDR3 bases are TGTGCCAGCCTAGGGGGCTCTTACGAGCAGTACTTC. This sequence encodes CASLGGSYEQYF.

This chain's CDR3 is CASSLDYRSSYEQYF. In DNA, the CDR3 is TGTGCCAGCAGCTTAGATTACCGGTCGTCCTACGAGCAGTACTTC. The chain couples TRBV7-2 to TRBJ2-5; D ambiguous. The J call may be mistaken, given a closer DNA end match to TRBJ2-7. The CDR3 has 15 residues. The germline V gene has CDR1 SGHTA and CDR2 FQGNSA.

This clonotype has ten or more counts. The chain is built from TRBV6-6 and TRBJ2-1; 14 bases agree with TRBD2. The J call may be faulty, since TRBJ2-7 better matches the DNA end. Looked up from germline, CDR1 is MNHNY and CDR2 is SVGAGI (reference sequence). This CDR3 spans 16 amino acids. CDR3 DNA: TGTGCCAGCAGTTACTCGATTGGACTAGCGGGAGGTGAGCAGTACTTC. It codes for CASSYSIGLAGGEQYF.

The chain joins TRBV7-2 to TRBJ2-5, with 10 positions matching TRBD2. Per germline, CDR1 SGHTA and CDR2 FQGNSA. V trimming: 1 base; J trimming: 7 bases; junction bases outside the gene matches: 12. The CDR3 consists of 17 residues. CDR3: CASSLGGSGGRGGTQYF. The DNA of the CDR3 is TGTGCCAGCAGCTTAGGGGGTAGCGGGGGGAGGGGAGGGACCCAGTACTTC.

The V gene is TRBV6-1, the J gene TRBJ2-2; tentatively, D is TRBD2 (6 bases). The CDR3 loop spans 16 amino acids. CDR1 and CDR2 (germline): MNHNS, SASEGT. Trimming left V 2 bases short and J 3 bases short, with 13 bases between. In nucleotides, the CDR3 is TGTGCCAGCAGTGAATTGCAGGGAGGTGACACCGGGGAGCTGTTTTTT. Encoded protein: CASSELQGGDTGELFF.

This clonotype is medium-sized in the sample. The chain links TRBV7-2 to TRBJ2-1; 8 positions agree with TRBD2. The end of the DNA fits TRBJ2-7 better, so the J call may be wrong. Germline V gives CDR1 SGHTA, CDR2 FQGNSA. The CDR3 covers 15 residues. The CDR3 nucleotides read TGTGCCAGCAGCTTAGGGCGGGAGGTATACAATGAGCAGTACTTC. Protein product: CASSLGREVYNEQYF.

By sample fraction, this clonotype is medium-sized. J is TRBJ2-1 and V is TRBV6-1; D remains unclear. The CDR3 extends over 16 amino acids. Deletions cut 2 bases from V and 0 bases from J, with 11 bases between. Germline V gene sequence: CDR1 MNHNS, CDR2 SASEGT. Here the CDR3 reads CASSERQVSSYNEQFF. CDR3 DNA sequence: TGTGCCAGCAGTGAACGGCAGGTTAGCTCCTACAATGAGCAGTTCTTC.

This clonotype is classed as medium-sized. The chain couples TRBV6-1 to TRBJ2-1, with TRBD1 identical over 9 bases. V was pared by 6 bases and J by 10 bases, with 16 bases of the junction left unmatched. The germline CDR1 and CDR2 sequences are MNHNS and SASEGT. The CDR3 consists of 16 residues. CDR3 residues: CASSRKTGTGIHEQFF. DNA of the CDR3: TGTGCCAGCAGCCGGAAAACCGGGACAGGGATCCACGAGCAGTTCTTC.

By frequency in the sample, this clonotype is medium-sized. This sequence joins TRBV7-8 and TRBJ2-5, with D perhaps matching TRBD2 (7 bases). V was shortened by 5 bases and J by 11 bases, with 18 bases between the two germline ends. Germline values: CDR1 SGHVS, CDR2 FQNEAQ. The CDR3 sequence is 13 residues long. CDR3 nucleotide sequence: TGTGCCAGCAGCATGAGCGGGGACAATGAGCAGTACTTC. Translation: CASSMSGDNEQYF.

This clonotype is medium-sized (0.01 to 0.1%). The rearrangement links TRBV6-6 to TRBJ2-1, with D possibly being TRBD1 (6 bases). Near its end, the DNA agrees better with TRBJ2-7, so the J call may be wrong. Germline loops: CDR1 MNHNY, CDR2 SVGAGI (reference sequence). The CDR3 totals 13 residues. Written as DNA, the CDR3 is TGTGCCAGCAGTTACCGCAGGGGCTACGAGCAGTACTTC. Its protein product is CASSYRRGYEQYF.

The chain has TRBV12-3 or TRBV12-4 and TRBJ2-1; 7 bases agree with TRBD2. The J call could be wrong; TRBJ2-7 is a better fit for the DNA end. There are 16 residues in the CDR3. The CDR3 DNA is TGTGCCAGCAGTTTGGGGCGGGAGTTTACCTACAATGAGCAGTACTTC. It specifies CASSLGREFTYNEQYF.

The rearrangement uses TRBV7-6 and TRBJ2-7; D is ambiguous. V lost 5 bases, J lost 8 bases, and 13 bases lay in between. CDR3 length: 12 amino acids. Germline CDR1 and CDR2: SGHVS and FNYEAQ. In DNA form, the CDR3 reads TGTGCCAGCAGCGCCGACACACTCCAGCAGTACTTC. This translates into CASSADTLQQYF.

On this clonotype itself: It may be a read error: a sequence one base away is much more abundant. The rearrangement uses TRBV12-3 or TRBV12-4 and TRBJ2-1; 7 bases fit TRBD1. The junction had 22 bases not matched to a gene; V was cut back by 7 bases and J by 13 bases. This CDR3 has 16 residues. CDR3 protein: CASTPRRTGLKNIQFF. The CDR3 DNA follows: TGTGCCAGCACCCCGCGCCGGACAGGCCTCAAAAACATTCAGTTCTTC.

Concerning this clonotype: One end of the junction does not line up with germline, which may come from a read error. This chain uses TRBV4-1 with TRBJ2-3; 8 bases map to TRBD2. CDR3 length: 18 residues. The germline gives CDR1 MGHRA, CDR2 YSYEKL. CDR3 sequence: CASSQDLGTRFGTDTQYF. The CDR3, as DNA: TGTGCCAGCAGCCAAGATTTGGGGACTAGATTTGGTACGGATACGCAGTATTTT.

This clonotype was seen at least ten times. The rearrangement uses TRBV6-1 and TRBJ2-1; 16 bases align to TRBD2. The J call may be faulty, since TRBJ2-7 better matches the DNA end. The CDR3 is 17 residues long. CDR1 is MNHNS, CDR2 SASEGT, per germline. CDR3 sequence reads: CASSLGLAGGPGNEQYF. The CDR3 DNA reads TGTGCCAGCAGTTTGGGACTAGCGGGGGGGCCGGGGAATGAGCAGTACTTC.

In this sample, this clonotype turned up many times. This rearrangement joins TRBV12-5 to TRBJ2-1; D is ambiguous. Germline V gene data show CDR1 as LGHNT and CDR2 as FRNRAP. The V and J ends lost 4 bases and 13 bases respectively, with 23 bases between them. The CDR3 runs to 15 residues. The chain's CDR3 is CASGSNVSLTETQFF. In DNA, the CDR3 is TGTGCTAGTGGTTCCAACGTGAGCTTGACGGAGACCCAGTTCTTC.

In its sample, this clonotype is large. The CDR3 DNA reads TGTGCCAGCAGCTTAGATCCTAGCGGCTACGAGCAGTACTTC. Translated: CASSLDPSGYEQYF. The chain joins TRBV7-2 to TRBJ2-1; 7 bases align to TRBD2. Matching the DNA end better, TRBJ2-7 makes the J call doubtful. Germline CDR1 SGHTA, CDR2 FQGNSA. This CDR3 has 14 residues.

This clonotype was observed a few times. The chain couples TRBV11-3 to TRBJ2-3; D is possibly TRBD1 (6 bases). The CDR3 covers 15 residues. CDR1 and CDR2 (germline): SGHNT, YENEEA. Trimming took 6 bases from V and 2 from J, leaving 15 bases between them. CDR3 bases: TGTGCCAGCAGTCCCGGACAGAGTTACACAGATACGCAGTATTTT. It encodes CASSPGQSYTDTQYF.

The chain couples TRBV6-6 to TRBJ1-2; 8 nucleotides agree with TRBD1. Germline V lookup: CDR1 MNHNY, CDR2 SVGAGI (reference sequence). J lost 7 bases, V lost 5 bases, and 9 bases had no gene match. The CDR3 runs 14 residues. The CDR3 region is CASSMSDRVSGYTF. CDR3 DNA sequence: TGTGCCAGCAGTATGTCGGACAGGGTTAGTGGCTACACCTTC.

This clonotype is medium-sized within its sample. The CDR3 here is CASSPGGGGEKLFF. The CDR3 coding sequence is TGTGCCAGCAGTCCCGGCGGGGGGGGTGAAAAACTGTTTTTT. The chain recombines TRBV7-2 with TRBJ1-4; maybe TRBD1 (5 bases). CDR1 and CDR2 (germline): SGHTA, FQGNSA. The CDR3 runs 14 residues. Trimming cost V 6 bases and J 7 bases, with 15 bases left between them. Based on the CDR3 plus reference TRBV7-2 and TRBJ1-4, the full variable domain is GAGVSQSPSNKVTEKGKDVELRCDPISGHTALYWYRQSLGQGLEFLIYFQGNSAPDKSGLPSDRFSAERTGGSVSTLTIQRTQQEDSAVYLCASSPGGGGEKLFFGSGTQLSVL.

The rearrangement uses TRBV27 and TRBJ2-1; D perhaps matches TRBD1 (6 bases). Germline CDR1 and CDR2: MNHEY and SMNVEV (reference sequence). This CDR3 is built from 15 residues. Trimming stripped 6 bases from V and 0 bases from J, with 12 bases between. CDR3 sequence: CASRLNRVSYNEQFF. The DNA for the CDR3 is TGTGCCAGCAGGTTAAACAGGGTCTCCTACAATGAGCAGTTCTTC.

The table lists this clonotype with a few counts. The chain recombines TRBV25-1 with TRBJ2-3; TRBD2 might be the D (7 bases). Germline lookup yields CDR1 MGHDK and CDR2 SYGVNS. The CDR3 extends over 15 amino acids. V was clipped by 8 bases and J by 7 bases, with 22 bases between them. Here the CDR3 reads CASEGAGEGFYTQYF. CDR3 DNA sequence: TGTGCCAGCGAAGGAGCAGGGGAGGGTTTCTATACGCAGTATTTT.

This clonotype was recorded a few times. This chain uses TRBV11-2 with TRBJ2-1; D call uncertain. From germline, CDR1 is SGHAT and CDR2 FQNNGV. V was cut by 5 bases and J by 10 bases, with 9 bases left in between. This CDR3 comprises 11 residues. The chain's CDR3 is CASSNLREQFF. In nucleotides, the CDR3 is TGTGCCAGCAGCAACCTTCGGGAGCAGTTCTTC. The whole variable domain, filled in from reference TRBV11-2 and TRBJ2-1, reads EAGVAQSPRYKIIEKRQSVAFWCNPISGHATLYWYQQILGQGPKLLIQFQNNGVVDDSQLPKDRFSAERLKGVDSTLKIQPAKLEDSAVYLCASSNLREQFFGPGTRLTVL.

As for this clonotype: One junction end disagrees with the germline gene, perhaps due to a read error. The DNA of the CDR3 is TGTGCCAGCAGTTATTCGGGGTATGGGTACGAGCAGTACTTT. Its translation: CASSYSGYGYEQYF. V and J are TRBV6-6 and TRBJ2-3; the D gene is possibly TRBD2 (5 bases). This CDR3 region has 14 residues. From germline, CDR1 is MNHNY and CDR2 SVGAGI (reference sequence).

This clonotype came up many times. The genes are TRBV7-6 and TRBJ1-2, with D unresolved. Trimming pared 7 bases from V and 4 bases from J, leaving 13 bases between. CDR1 SGHVS and CDR2 FNYEAQ come from the germline V gene. CDR3 size: 13 residues. The DNA for the CDR3 is TGTGCCAGCACTCCAACCCCTTTCTATGGCTACACCTTC. This sequence encodes CASTPTPFYGYTF.

This clonotype has just a few counts. The chain couples TRBV6-6 to TRBJ2-1; 8 bases are shared with TRBD1. The better agreement between TRBJ2-7 and the DNA end casts doubt on the J call. In germline, CDR1 is MNHNY, CDR2 SVGAGI (reference sequence). This CDR3 is built from 15 residues. CDR3 amino acids: CASSYGQGHYNEQYF. The CDR3 DNA sequence: TGTGCCAGCAGTTACGGACAGGGTCACTACAATGAGCAGTACTTC.